The present T cell receptor (beta chain) was sequenced within a study of blood T cells in healthy people across ages. Each sample provided at least 5 micrograms of extracted total RNA. From germline, CDR1 is PRHDT and CDR2 FYEKMQ (reference sequence). CDR3 length: 14 amino acids. V lost 6 bases, J lost 3 bases, and 12 bases lay in between. PCR was performed a second time for about 6 to 12 cycles using a sample-barcoded 5' primer and a J-beta primer mix. The template-switch adaptor was a 5' adaptor with 12 random nucleotides. It tagged each cDNA molecule. TCRdb itself ran the 5' RACE reads through MiXCR, one entry per CDR3 protein. The sample lists around 1.5 million distinct CDR3 sequences, approximately 63% seen once, with approximately 7% in the top ten.

Input material: blood. This receptor was obtained from a man younger than 35 in good health. The V gene is TRBV13, the J gene TRBJ2-1, with a tentative D call TRBD2 (5 bases). Here the CDR3 reads CASSSGLVYNEQFF. Written as DNA, the CDR3 is TGTGCCAGCAGTTCGGGGTTGGTCTACAATGAGCAGTTCTTC.